The source of this T cell receptor (beta chain) is a study of blood T cell repertoires in COVID-19. Study in general: Researchers got acute and convalescent COVID-19 samples from the United States, Italy and Spain.

The V gene's germline CDR1 is SGHTA and CDR2 FQGNSA. Trimming at V came to 2 bases and at J to 0 bases, leaving 7 bases not matched to a gene. This CDR3 is built from 17 residues. Only in-frame clones appear in the TCRdb table, and some are missing; sequencing was by immunoSEQ multiplex PCR. This table has about 430,000 clones, approximately 90% appearing once. Cohort placement rested on clinical history that participants reported themselves. This receptor was taken from a woman aged 18-29 years who had been exposed to COVID-19. Material for sequencing was PBMCs or T cells enriched from blood (not recorded which). V gene TRBV7-2 combines with J gene TRBJ1-5; 7 bases line up with TRBD1. The CDR3 loop reads CASSLPGQAYSNQPQHF. The CDR3 DNA reads TGTGCCAGCAGCTTACCCGGACAGGCTTATAGCAATCAGCCCCAGCATTTT.